This T cell receptor beta chain comes out of a study of cytomegalovirus exposure and HLA in healthy donors. Study-level information: A previous analysis identified 95 million to 140 million unique TCR beta sequences derived from about 180 million T cells.

Amplification used 60 Vbeta primers and 13 Jbeta primers. The protocol was immunoSEQ multiplex PCR, while the TCRdb copy is restricted to in-frame clones and leaves out a portion. The sample records approximately 180,000 clones, over 65% being singletons. V was shortened by 1 base and J by 0 bases, with 13 bases between the two germline ends. Germline loops: CDR1 SGHNT, CDR2 YYREEE (reference sequence). This CDR3 spans 16 amino acids. The rearrangement uses TRBV5-4 and TRBJ1-1, with D maybe TRBD1 (6 bases). Specimen: PBMCs. The TCR was taken from a woman in her sixties in good health and CMV-seropositive. The CDR3 spells CASSLNPGALNTEAFF. The CDR3 nucleotides are TGTGCCAGCAGCTTGAATCCAGGGGCCTTGAACACTGAAGCTTTCTTT.